This T cell receptor (beta chain) was profiled in a study of blood T cell repertoires in COVID-19 (dated by TCRdb to 2018 to 2021). As for the study more broadly: Collaborator samples came from the United States, Italy and Spain and covered acute and convalescent phases of COVID-19. The material from the prospective study consisted of cDNA or gDNA derived from T cells, B-cell-depleted T cells, or PBMCs. The dataset comprised deeply sampled blood TCRbeta repertoires from subjects exposed to, actively infected with, or recovered from COVID-19. The repertoires were released in a freely available public database intended as a resource for research on the immune response to SARS-CoV-2. The samples were drawn from the first 160 participants of the ongoing ImmuneRACE study and from 1,254 subjects provided by 6 global collaborators. The sample metadata nearly always contained a de-identified subject ID, COVID-19 status, age in years and sex. Where available, HLA class I and class II types were taken from metadata supplied by the sample provider and were not determined by assay-based typing.

TCRbeta CDR3 regions were amplified from genomic DNA using the immunoSEQ Assay, a bias-controlled multiplex PCR. On the study's bioinformatics: The number of nucleated cells in each sample was estimated from the amplification of reference gene primers within the assay. To quantify the absolute abundance of each unique TCRbeta CDR3 rearrangement, sequence reads were collapsed and filtered. For each sample, productive Simpson clonality was calculated as the square root of Simpson's diversity index over productive rearrangements. TCRdb provides this immuneACCESS table in a form limited to in-frame rearrangements. Some clones are lacking; in checked studies, under half of them reflect an unresolved V gene, and why the rest are absent is not known. V and J calls and clone size are those listed in that table; D and trimming were worked out from the DNA. The sample profile shows about 140,000 clones; roughly four fifths of them were found once. The leading ten clones occupy 1.6% of the sample.

On this clone itself: The clone's antigen remains unknown. Base qualities are not at hand, and no much larger clone is one base apart.

The investigation overall reported the following: The amount of clinical and demographic metadata varied by source and participant and was provided uncurated.

Whole blood was collected in K2EDTA tubes by collaborating institutions according to the institutions' own protocols. For TCRbeta analysis, collaborator samples were shipped as frozen whole blood, as isolated PBMCs, or as DNA extracted from either sample type. For this chain, trimming is 6 bases at the V end and 4 bases at the J end, and the number of junction bases without a gene match is 2. CDR1 and CDR2 were assigned from the germline V gene as MNHEY and SVGAGI. The CDR3 has 13 amino acids, counting the end cysteine and phenylalanine. Of all the DNA, just the CDR3 is kept, 39 bases in frame from base 1.

The source is a human donor in a cohort sampled during active COVID-19. The chain is made from TRBV6-5 and TRBJ2-5; 10 central bases correspond to TRBD1. The sequenced sample was peripheral blood. CDR3 protein: CASSRDRGETQYF. The DNA is TGTGCCAGCAGCCGGGACAGGGGAGAGACCCAGTACTTC.